The rows below give T cell receptor beta chains drawn from one sample of a study of regulatory T cells in long-lasting Graves disease. MiXCR was run by TCRdb on the multiplex PCR reads, yielding one entry per CDR3 protein. The sample includes roughly 500,000 distinct CDR3 sequences, approximately 13% seen only once; the top ten take roughly a tenth. These data were also reused for a study on T cells in Graves' hyperthyroidism and ophthalmopathy.

The sample here was peripheral blood mononuclear cells (PBMCs), taken at new diagnosis, from a patient treated with antithyroid drugs. The receptors shown here come from a man aged 25-40 years with Graves disease. Both conserved end residues are part of each CDR3. Fields, in order: J gene, V gene, CDR3 protein.

J: TRBJ2-1
V: TRBV19
CDR3: CASSSPGTRFGNEQFF

J: TRBJ2-1
V: TRBV28
CDR3: CASSSLSGRQGSYNEQFF

J: TRBJ2-1
V: TRBV19
CDR3: CASSIVLGTTAYNEQFF

J: TRBJ2-3
V: TRBV6-5
CDR3: CASSSIRGEGTDTQYF

J: TRBJ2-3
V: TRBV5-6
CDR3: CASSKLAGAVDTQYF

J: TRBJ2-1
V: TRBV2
CDR3: CASSRDRLEDEQFF

J: TRBJ2-3
V: TRBV7-7
CDR3: CASSPWTGGLEDTQYF

J: TRBJ2-5
V: TRBV20-1
CDR3: CSAKGGGRFLTETQYF

J: TRBJ1-5
V: TRBV10-2
CDR3: CASTYEATPGSNQPQHF

J: TRBJ2-5
V: TRBV5-6
CDR3: CASTSSLLAGGETQYF

J: TRBJ2-7
V: TRBV2
CDR3: CASNDEAGGPREQYF

J: TRBJ1-6
V: TRBV29-1
CDR3: CSVAAGDRPNSPPHF

J: TRBJ1-2
V: TRBV19
CDR3: CASSIFGDSGYGYTF

J: TRBJ2-1
V: TRBV5-6
CDR3: CASSNRGQGRSEQFF

J: TRBJ2-2
V: TRBV7-9
CDR3: CASSFDLGGTGELFF

J: TRBJ2-2
V: TRBV6-1
CDR3: CASSGSERATGELFF

J: TRBJ1-1
V: TRBV14
CDR3: CASSQVVTSTWNTEAFF

J: TRBJ1-2
V: TRBV5-4
CDR3: CASSLVGQDGYTF

J: TRBJ1-1
V: TRBV6-1
CDR3: CASIDLSMNTEAFF

J: TRBJ2-3
V: TRBV11-3
CDR3: CASSVTATDTQYF

J: TRBJ1-6
V: TRBV12-3/TRBV12-4
CDR3: CASSLGQTNSPLHF

J: TRBJ2-7
V: TRBV20-1
CDR3: CSAREQGAYEQYF

J: TRBJ2-5
V: TRBV27
CDR3: CASSFVVAGGAETQYF

J: TRBJ2-1
V: TRBV12-3/TRBV12-4
CDR3: CASSPPPGGYNEQFF

J: TRBJ2-5
V: TRBV18
CDR3: CASSPQGKETQYF

J: TRBJ2-7
V: TRBV11-3
CDR3: CASSLSAGFYEQYF

J: TRBJ1-5
V: TRBV6-2/TRBV6-3
CDR3: CASSEVRRDQPQHF

J: TRBJ1-2
V: TRBV20-1
CDR3: CSAILQGAHGYTF

J: TRBJ1-2
V: TRBV5-8
CDR3: CASSGGNRDFSSHGYTF

J: TRBJ2-1
V: TRBV5-1
CDR3: CASSNGTSGNNEQFF

J: TRBJ1-6
V: TRBV6-9
CDR3: CASSYHRGRVLNSPLHF

J: TRBJ1-2
V: TRBV28
CDR3: CASSLVQVHGYTF

J: TRBJ2-1
V: TRBV6-1
CDR3: CASSENGGRTYNEQFF

J: TRBJ2-3
V: TRBV6-1
CDR3: CASSSQTSGRVTDTQYF

J: TRBJ2-3
V: TRBV12-3/TRBV12-4
CDR3: CATQYEGTDTQYF